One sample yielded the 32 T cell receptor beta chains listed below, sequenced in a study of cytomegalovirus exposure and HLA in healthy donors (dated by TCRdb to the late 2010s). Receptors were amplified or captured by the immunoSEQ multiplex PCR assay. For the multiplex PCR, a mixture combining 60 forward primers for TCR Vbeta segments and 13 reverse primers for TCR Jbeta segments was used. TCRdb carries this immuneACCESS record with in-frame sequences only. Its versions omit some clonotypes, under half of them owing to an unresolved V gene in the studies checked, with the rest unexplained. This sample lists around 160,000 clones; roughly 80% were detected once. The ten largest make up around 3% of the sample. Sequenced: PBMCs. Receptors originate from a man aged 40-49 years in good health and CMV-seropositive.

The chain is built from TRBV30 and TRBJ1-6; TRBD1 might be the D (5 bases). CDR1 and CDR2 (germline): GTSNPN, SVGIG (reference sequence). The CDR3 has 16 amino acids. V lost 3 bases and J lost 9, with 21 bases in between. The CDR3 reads CAWRSLETAPSSPLHF. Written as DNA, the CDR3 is TGTGCCTGGAGATCCCTAGAGACAGCTCCCAGTTCACCCCTCCACTTT. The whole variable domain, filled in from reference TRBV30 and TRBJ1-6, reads SQTIHQWPATLVQPVGSPLSLECTVEGTSNPNLYWYRQAAGRGLQLLFYSVGIGQISSEVPQNLSASRPQDRQFILSSKKLLLSDSGFYLCAWRSLETAPSSPLHFGNGTRLTVT.

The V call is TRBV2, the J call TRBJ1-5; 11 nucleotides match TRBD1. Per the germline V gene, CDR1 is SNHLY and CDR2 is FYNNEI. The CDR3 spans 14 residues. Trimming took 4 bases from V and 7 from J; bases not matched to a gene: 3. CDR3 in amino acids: CASSGGDRGQPQHF. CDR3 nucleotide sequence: TGTGCCAGCAGTGGTGGGGACAGGGGGCAGCCCCAGCATTTT.

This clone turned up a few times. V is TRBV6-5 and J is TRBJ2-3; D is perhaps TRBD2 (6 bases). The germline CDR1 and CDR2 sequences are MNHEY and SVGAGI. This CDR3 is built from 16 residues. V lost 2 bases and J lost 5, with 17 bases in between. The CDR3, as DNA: TGTGCCAGCAGTTACGGGCGGGAACCCTCGGGAGATACGCAGTATTTT. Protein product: CASSYGREPSGDTQYF.

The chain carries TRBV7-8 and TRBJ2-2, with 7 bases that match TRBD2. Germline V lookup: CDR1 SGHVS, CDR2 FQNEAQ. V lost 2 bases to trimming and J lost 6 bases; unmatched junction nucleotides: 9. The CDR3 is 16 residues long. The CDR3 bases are TGTGCCAGCAGCTTAAAGGACGGGAGGCCCCCCGGGGAGCTGTTTTTT. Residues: CASSLKDGRPPGELFF.

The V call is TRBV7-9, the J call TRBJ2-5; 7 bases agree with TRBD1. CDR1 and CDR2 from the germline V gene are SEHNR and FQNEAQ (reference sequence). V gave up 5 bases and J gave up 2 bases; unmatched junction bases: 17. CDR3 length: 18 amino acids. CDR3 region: CASSNAIRGQYDQETQYF. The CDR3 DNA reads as TGTGCCAGCAGCAATGCCATACGGGGACAGTATGATCAAGAGACCCAGTACTTC.

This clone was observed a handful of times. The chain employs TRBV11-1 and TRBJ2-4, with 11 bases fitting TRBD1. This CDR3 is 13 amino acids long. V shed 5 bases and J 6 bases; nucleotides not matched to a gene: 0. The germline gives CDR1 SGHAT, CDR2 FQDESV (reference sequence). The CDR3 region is CASSGTGGNIQYF. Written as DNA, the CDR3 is TGTGCCAGCAGCGGGACAGGGGGAAACATTCAGTACTTC.

CDR3 nucleotide sequence: TGTGCCAGCAGCGTAGGACTGAACACCGGGGAGCTGTTTTTT. Protein product: CASSVGLNTGELFF. The chain joins TRBV9 to TRBJ2-2, with D unresolved. The CDR3 spans 14 residues. Trimming shortened V by 0 bases and J by 1 base, and 4 bases separated the two germline ends. The germline V gene has CDR1 SGDLS and CDR2 YYNGEE.

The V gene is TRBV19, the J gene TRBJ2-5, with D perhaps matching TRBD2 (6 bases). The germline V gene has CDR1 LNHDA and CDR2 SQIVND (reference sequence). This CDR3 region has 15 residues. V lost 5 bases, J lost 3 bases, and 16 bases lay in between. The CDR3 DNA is TGTGCCAGTAGTGGGTCGGGACTGACTAAAGAGACCCAGTACTTC. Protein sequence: CASSGSGLTKETQYF.

The CDR3 DNA sequence: TGTGCCAGCAGCGATAGCAGCGGGTTGCAGTTCTTC. Translating gives CASSDSSGLQFF. The chain joins TRBV7-6 to TRBJ2-1; D is perhaps TRBD2 (6 bases). There are 12 residues in the CDR3. V lost 5 bases and J lost 12, with 14 bases in between. Germline V CDR1 and CDR2: SGHVS, FNYEAQ.

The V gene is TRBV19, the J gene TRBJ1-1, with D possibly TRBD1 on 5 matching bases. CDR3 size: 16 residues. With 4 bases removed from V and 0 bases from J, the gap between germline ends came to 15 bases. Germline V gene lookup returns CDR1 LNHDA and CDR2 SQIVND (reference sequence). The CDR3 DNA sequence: TGTGCCAGTAGTACCCCGACGGGGGATATGAACACTGAAGCTTTCTTT. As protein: CASSTPTGDMNTEAFF.

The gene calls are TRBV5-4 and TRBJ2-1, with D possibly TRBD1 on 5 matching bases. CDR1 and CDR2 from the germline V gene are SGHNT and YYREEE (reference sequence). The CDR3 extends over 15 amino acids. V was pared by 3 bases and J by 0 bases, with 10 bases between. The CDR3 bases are TGTGCCAGCAGCTCACAGGTCTCCTCCTACAATGAGCAGTTCTTC. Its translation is CASSSQVSSYNEQFF.

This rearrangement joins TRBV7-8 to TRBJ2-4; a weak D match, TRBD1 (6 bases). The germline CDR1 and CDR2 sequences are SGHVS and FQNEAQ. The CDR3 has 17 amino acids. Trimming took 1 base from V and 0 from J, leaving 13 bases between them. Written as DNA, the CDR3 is TGTGCCAGCAGCTTAGAGTTACAGGGTCTAGCCAAAAACATTCAGTACTTC. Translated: CASSLELQGLAKNIQYF.

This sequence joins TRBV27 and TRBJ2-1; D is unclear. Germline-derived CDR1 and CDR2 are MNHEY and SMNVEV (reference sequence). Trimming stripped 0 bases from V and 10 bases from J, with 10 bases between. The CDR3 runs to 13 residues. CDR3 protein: CASSLSRSWEQFF. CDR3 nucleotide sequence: TGTGCCAGCAGTTTATCTCGGTCATGGGAGCAGTTCTTC.

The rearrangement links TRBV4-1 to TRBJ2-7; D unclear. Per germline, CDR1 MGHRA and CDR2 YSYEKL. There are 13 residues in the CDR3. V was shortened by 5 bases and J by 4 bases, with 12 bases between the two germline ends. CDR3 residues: CASSWQSEYEQYF. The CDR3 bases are TGCGCCAGCAGCTGGCAGAGCGAGTACGAGCAGTACTTC.

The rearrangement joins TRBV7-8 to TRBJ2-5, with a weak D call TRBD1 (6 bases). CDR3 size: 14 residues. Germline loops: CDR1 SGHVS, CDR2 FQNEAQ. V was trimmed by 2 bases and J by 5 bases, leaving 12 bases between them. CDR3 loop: CASSLSGQGETQYF. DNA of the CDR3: TGTGCCAGCAGCTTATCCGGGCAGGGGGAGACCCAGTACTTC.

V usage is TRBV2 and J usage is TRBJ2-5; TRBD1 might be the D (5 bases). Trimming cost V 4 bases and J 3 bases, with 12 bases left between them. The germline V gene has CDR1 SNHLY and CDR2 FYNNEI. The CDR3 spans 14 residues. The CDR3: CASSGQGPKETQYF. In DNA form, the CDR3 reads TGTGCCAGCAGTGGCCAGGGCCCGAAAGAGACCCAGTACTTC.

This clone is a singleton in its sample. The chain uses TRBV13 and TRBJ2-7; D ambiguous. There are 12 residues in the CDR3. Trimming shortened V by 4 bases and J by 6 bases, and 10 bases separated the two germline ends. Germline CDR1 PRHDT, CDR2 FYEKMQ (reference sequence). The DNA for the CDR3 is TGTGCCAGCAGCTGGGCGCTGGGCGAGCAGTACTTC. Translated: CASSWALGEQYF.

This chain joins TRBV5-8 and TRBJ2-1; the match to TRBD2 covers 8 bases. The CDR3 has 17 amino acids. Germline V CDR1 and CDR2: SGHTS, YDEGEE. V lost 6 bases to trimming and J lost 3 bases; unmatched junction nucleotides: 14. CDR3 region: CASTKIWVAGYYNEQFF. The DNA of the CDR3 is TGTGCCAGCACCAAGATCTGGGTAGCGGGATACTACAATGAGCAGTTCTTC.

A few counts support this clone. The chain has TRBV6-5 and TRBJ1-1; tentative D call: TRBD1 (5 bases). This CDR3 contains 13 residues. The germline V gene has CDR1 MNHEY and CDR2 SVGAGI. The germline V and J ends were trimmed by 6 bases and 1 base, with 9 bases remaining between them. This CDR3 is CASSPGQNTEAFF. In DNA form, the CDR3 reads TGTGCCAGCAGCCCAGGACAGAACACTGAAGCTTTCTTT.

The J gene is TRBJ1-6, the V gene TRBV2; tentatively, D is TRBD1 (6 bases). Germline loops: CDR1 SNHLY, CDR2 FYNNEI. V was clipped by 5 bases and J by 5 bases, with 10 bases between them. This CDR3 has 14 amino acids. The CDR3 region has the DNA TGTGCCAGCAGTAAAGGGGGGCATAATTCACCCCTCCACTTT. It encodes CASSKGGHNSPLHF.

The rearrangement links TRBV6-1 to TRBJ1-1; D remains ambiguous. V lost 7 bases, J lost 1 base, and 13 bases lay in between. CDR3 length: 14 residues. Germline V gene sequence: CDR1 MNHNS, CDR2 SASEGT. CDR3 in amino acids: CASTPGGPNTEAFF. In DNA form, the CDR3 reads TGTGCCAGCACTCCTGGAGGACCGAACACTGAAGCTTTCTTT.

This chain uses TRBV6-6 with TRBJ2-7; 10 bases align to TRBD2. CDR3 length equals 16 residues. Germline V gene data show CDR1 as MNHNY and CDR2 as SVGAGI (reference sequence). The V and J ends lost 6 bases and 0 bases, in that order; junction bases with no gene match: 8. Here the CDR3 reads CASSLGSSGSSYEQYF. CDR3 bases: TGTGCCAGCAGCCTTGGTTCTAGCGGGAGCTCCTACGAGCAGTACTTC.

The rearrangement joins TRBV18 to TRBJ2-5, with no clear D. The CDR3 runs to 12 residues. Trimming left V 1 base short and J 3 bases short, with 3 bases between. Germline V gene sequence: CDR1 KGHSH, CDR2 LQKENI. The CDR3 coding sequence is TGTGCCAGCTCACCACTTAAAGAGACCCAGTACTTC. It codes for CASSPLKETQYF.

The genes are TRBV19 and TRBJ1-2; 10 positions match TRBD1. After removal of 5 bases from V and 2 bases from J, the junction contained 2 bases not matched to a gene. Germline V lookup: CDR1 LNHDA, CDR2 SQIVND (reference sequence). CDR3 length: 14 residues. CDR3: CASSSGQGNYGYTF. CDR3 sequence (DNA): TGTGCCAGTAGTTCGGGACAGGGGAACTATGGCTACACCTTC.

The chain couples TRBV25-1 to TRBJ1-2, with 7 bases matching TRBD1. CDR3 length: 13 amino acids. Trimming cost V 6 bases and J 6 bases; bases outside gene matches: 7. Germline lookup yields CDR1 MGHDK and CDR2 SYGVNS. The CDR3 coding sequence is TGTGCCAGCAGGTCGACAGGGTCGGATGGCTACACCTTC. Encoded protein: CASRSTGSDGYTF.

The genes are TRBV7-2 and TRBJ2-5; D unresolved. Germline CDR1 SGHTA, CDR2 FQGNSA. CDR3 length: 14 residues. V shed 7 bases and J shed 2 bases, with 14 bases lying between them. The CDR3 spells CASKVLVLQETQYF. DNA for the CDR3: TGTGCCAGCAAAGTGTTAGTCCTACAAGAGACCCAGTACTTC.

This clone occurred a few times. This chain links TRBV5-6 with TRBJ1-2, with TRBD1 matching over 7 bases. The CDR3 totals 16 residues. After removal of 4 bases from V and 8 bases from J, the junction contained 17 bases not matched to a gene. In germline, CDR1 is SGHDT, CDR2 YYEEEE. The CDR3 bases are TGTGCCAGCAGCCTGGAGTATGAGGGGGCGTCGTTCGGCTACACCTTC. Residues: CASSLEYEGASFGYTF.

The CDR3 protein is CASSLNVAPGANVLTF. CDR3 coding DNA: TGTGCCAGCAGCTTAAATGTCGCGCCAGGGGCCAACGTCCTGACTTTC. The chain employs TRBV11-2 and TRBJ2-6, with D unclear. CDR3 length: 16 amino acids. CDR1 SGHAT and CDR2 FQNNGV come from the germline V gene. V lost 2 bases to trimming and J lost 4 bases, with 12 bases between them.

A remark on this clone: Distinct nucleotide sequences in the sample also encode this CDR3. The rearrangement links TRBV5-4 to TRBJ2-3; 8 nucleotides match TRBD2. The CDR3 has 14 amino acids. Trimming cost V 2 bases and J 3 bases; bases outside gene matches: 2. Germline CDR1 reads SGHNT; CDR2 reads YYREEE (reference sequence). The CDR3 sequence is CASSLGLATDTQYF. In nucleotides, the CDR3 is TGTGCCAGCAGCTTAGGACTAGCAACAGATACGCAGTATTTT.

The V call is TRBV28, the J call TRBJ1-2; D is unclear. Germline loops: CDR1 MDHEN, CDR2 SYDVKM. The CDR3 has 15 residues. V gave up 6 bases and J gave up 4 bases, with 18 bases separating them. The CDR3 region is CASSYIRAGFYGYTF. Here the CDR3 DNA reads TGTGCCAGCAGCTATATCAGAGCGGGATTCTATGGCTACACCTTC.

The CDR3 bases are TGTGCCACCAGCGGCCCGGGACTAGAGGTCGTTGCCGGGGAGCTGTTTTTT. Translation gives CATSGPGLEVVAGELFF. This sequence joins TRBV15 and TRBJ2-2; 8 bases are a match to TRBD2. The CDR3 length is 17 residues. The ends lost 5 bases at V and 6 bases at J; junction bases unmatched: 14. Germline lookup yields CDR1 LNHNV and CDR2 YYDKDF (reference sequence).

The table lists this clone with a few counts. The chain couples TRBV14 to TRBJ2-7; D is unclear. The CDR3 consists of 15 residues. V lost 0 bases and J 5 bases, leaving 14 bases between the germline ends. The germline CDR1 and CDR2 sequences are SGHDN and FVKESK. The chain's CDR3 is CASSQDLGGPDEQYF. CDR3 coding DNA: TGTGCCAGCAGCCAAGATCTAGGTGGCCCCGACGAGCAGTACTTC.